The 18 T cell receptor beta chains in this list originate from one sample, sequenced in a study. MiXCR, run by TCRdb on the 5' RACE reads, gives a single entry per CDR3 protein. The table records 5,000 to 7,000 distinct CDR3 sequences, 45% to 60% of them present only once. The specimen sequenced was memory CD4+ T cells sorted from blood. Subset defined: memory CD4+ T cells, CD4+CD45RO+CD25-. Receptors originate from a female donor with breast cancer.

This rearrangement joins TRBV7-2 to TRBJ2-1, with D unclear. V lost 5 bases and J lost 4, with 6 bases in between. Looked up from germline, CDR1 is SGHTA and CDR2 is FQGNSA. The CDR3 has 12 amino acids. This chain's CDR3 is CASSRRYNEQFF. The CDR3 bases are TGTGCCAGCAGCCGACGGTACAATGAGCAGTTCTTC.

The count of this clonotype is one. The CDR3 spells CASSPNFDVRAGAFF. CDR3 nucleotides: TGTGCCAGCTCCCCTAACTTCGACGTGAGGGCGGGAGCTTTCTTT. The V and J genes are TRBV18 and TRBJ1-1; D is unclear. The CDR3 runs to 15 residues. From germline, CDR1 is KGHSH and CDR2 LQKENI. Trimming cost V 6 bases and J 10 bases, with 24 bases left between them.

V is TRBV20-1 and J is TRBJ2-2; TRBD2 is a possible D gene (5 bases). The CDR3 has 13 amino acids. CDR1 DFQATT and CDR2 SNEGSKA come from the germline V gene (reference sequence). V lost 0 bases, J lost 7 bases, and 9 bases lay in between. CDR3 sequence reads: CSARDGEFGELFF. In DNA form, the CDR3 reads TGCAGTGCTAGAGATGGGGAGTTCGGGGAGCTGTTTTTT.

The chain has TRBV28 and TRBJ2-5; TRBD1 matches 8 bases. The trim removed 2 bases at V and 5 bases at J, leaving 4 bases unmatched. Germline CDR1 reads MDHEN; CDR2 reads SYDVKM. The CDR3 runs 14 residues. CDR3 sequence reads: CASSLGDRWETQYF. CDR3 coding DNA: TGTGCCAGCAGTTTAGGGGACAGGTGGGAGACCCAGTACTTC.

The J gene is TRBJ2-5, the V gene TRBV9; D gene unclear. Germline loops: CDR1 SGDLS, CDR2 YYNGEE. The V gene lost 0 bases and the J gene lost 7 bases, with 16 bases spanning the gap. CDR3 length equals 15 residues. The CDR3 sequence is CASSVDESLTGTQYF. For the CDR3, the DNA is TGTGCCAGCAGCGTAGACGAGAGCCTAACGGGGACCCAGTACTTC.

V is TRBV20-1 and J is TRBJ1-1, with a weak D call TRBD1 (5 bases). The CDR3 sequence is 14 residues long. Germline CDR1 is DFQATT and CDR2 is SNEGSKA (reference sequence). Trimming cost V 1 base and J 8 bases, with 17 bases left between them. CDR3 bases: TGCAGTGCTAGAGTCCCCATGCAGGGTGCGGAAGCTTTCTTT. Translation: CSARVPMQGAEAFF.

As regards this clonotype: This clone may be a read error of a much larger clone one base away. J is TRBJ2-5 and V is TRBV20-1; 11 nucleotides agree with TRBD1. In germline, CDR1 is DFQATT, CDR2 SNEGSKA (reference sequence). The CDR3 contains 14 residues. CDR3 in DNA: TGCAGTGCGCCCGGGACAGGGGGTCAAGAGACCCAGTGCTTC. It is translated as CSAPGTGGQETQCF.

Note on this clonotype: Its ends do not fully match the called genes, so a read error is possible. This sequence joins TRBV2 and TRBJ2-3; TRBD1 or TRBD2 may be the D gene (5 bases each). CDR3 size: 13 residues. The germline CDR1 and CDR2 sequences are SNHLY and FYNNEI. Here the CDR3 reads CDSSRDGGDTQYF. The CDR3 DNA is TGTGACAGCTCGAGGGACGGTGGGGATACGCAGTATTTT. Full variable domain (rest looked up from reference TRBV2 and TRBJ2-3): EPEVTQTPSHQVTQMGQEVILRCVPISNHLYFYWYRQILGQKVEFLVSFYNNEISEKSEIFDDQFSVERPDGSNFTLKIRSTKLEDSAMYFCDSSRDGGDTQYFGPGTRLTVL.

This chain connects TRBV20-1 to TRBJ2-7, with 7 bases fitting TRBD1. Germline CDR1 and CDR2: DFQATT and SNEGSKA (reference sequence). CDR3 size: 13 residues. J was trimmed by 3 bases and V by 3 bases; bases with no gene match: 5. The CDR3 coding sequence is TGCAGTGCTAGGGGACAGCTTTACTACGAGCAGTACTTC. Protein: CSARGQLYYEQYF.

In its sample, this clonotype was seen a few times. This rearrangement joins TRBV20-1 to TRBJ2-2, with D unresolved. V lost 6 bases to trimming and J lost 7 bases, with 15 bases between them. The germline CDR1 and CDR2 sequences are DFQATT and SNEGSKA (reference sequence). This CDR3 is built from 13 residues. The CDR3 loop reads CSAKEWVSGELFF. CDR3 coding DNA: TGCAGTGCAAAAGAATGGGTTAGCGGGGAGCTGTTTTTT.

V and J are TRBV12-3 or TRBV12-4 and TRBJ1-6; D is unresolved. The CDR3 covers 12 residues. V lost 6 bases and J 16 bases, leaving 16 bases between the germline ends. The CDR3 DNA reads TGTGCCAGCAGACACCCGGACGGACGGCTCCACTTT. Translation: CASRHPDGRLHF.

The CDR3 loop is CASSYRTGNEQYF. DNA of the CDR3: TGTGCCAGCAGTTATCGGACAGGGAACGAGCAGTACTTC. The rearrangement joins TRBV6-9 to TRBJ2-7; TRBD1 aligns across 8 bases. Trimming took 2 bases from V and 5 from J; bases not matched to a gene: 2. Germline CDR1 is MNHGY and CDR2 is SVAAGI. This CDR3 comprises 13 residues.

This clonotype was seen more than once but under ten times. DNA of the CDR3: TGCAGTGCTAGTCCCGGACAGGGGGTCGATGGCTACACCTTC. It yields the protein CSASPGQGVDGYTF. The rearrangement joins TRBV20-1 to TRBJ1-2; 10 nucleotides line up with TRBD1. The germline V gene encodes CDR1 DFQATT and CDR2 SNEGSKA (reference sequence). The length of the CDR3 is 14 residues. V dropped 3 bases and J dropped 6; count of bases not matched to a gene: 7.

This chain joins TRBV29-1 and TRBJ1-2; 7 positions agree with TRBD1. Germline trimming cut 2 bases from V and 0 bases from J; bases unmatched to any gene: 3. CDR1 is SQVTM and CDR2 is ANQGSEA in the germline V gene. The length of the CDR3 is 14 residues. The CDR3 loop is CSVETGVTNYGYTF. The CDR3 coding sequence is TGCAGCGTTGAAACAGGGGTCACTAACTATGGCTACACCTTC.

The rearrangement links TRBV5-1 to TRBJ2-5; no reliable D call. V lost 6 bases and J lost 1, with 13 bases in between. The CDR3 has 14 residues. Germline V gene data show CDR1 as SGHRS and CDR2 as YFSETQ. CDR3 DNA: TGCGCCAGCACCGCGACGGACGCCCAAGAGACCCAGTACTTC. Its translation is CASTATDAQETQYF.

The chain has TRBV12-3 or TRBV12-4 and TRBJ2-7; D remains unclear. V shed 7 bases and J shed 3 bases, with 10 bases lying between them. This CDR3 region has 12 residues. The CDR3 loop reads CASIRTLYEQYF. The DNA for the CDR3 is TGTGCCAGCATAAGGACCCTCTACGAGCAGTACTTC.

Details on this clonotype: The junction departs from the called germline gene at one end, perhaps through a read error. The rearrangement links TRBV7-3 to TRBJ1-1, with 7 bases matching TRBD1. The CDR3 is 13 residues long. Germline V gene data show CDR1 as SGHTA and CDR2 as FQGTGA. CDR3 coding DNA: TGTGCCAGCAGCTTACGGACAGGCACTGAAGCTCTCTTT. It specifies CASSLRTGTEALF.

In its sample, this clonotype was seen a few times. The V call is TRBV11-2, the J call TRBJ1-1; the match to TRBD1 covers 8 bases. Trimming cost V 4 bases and J 1 base; bases outside gene matches: 2. Germline-derived CDR1 and CDR2 are SGHAT and FQNNGV. The CDR3 has 14 residues. The DNA of the CDR3 is TGTGCCAGCAGCTACGGGACAGGGAACACTGAAGCTTTCTTT. Its protein product is CASSYGTGNTEAFF.